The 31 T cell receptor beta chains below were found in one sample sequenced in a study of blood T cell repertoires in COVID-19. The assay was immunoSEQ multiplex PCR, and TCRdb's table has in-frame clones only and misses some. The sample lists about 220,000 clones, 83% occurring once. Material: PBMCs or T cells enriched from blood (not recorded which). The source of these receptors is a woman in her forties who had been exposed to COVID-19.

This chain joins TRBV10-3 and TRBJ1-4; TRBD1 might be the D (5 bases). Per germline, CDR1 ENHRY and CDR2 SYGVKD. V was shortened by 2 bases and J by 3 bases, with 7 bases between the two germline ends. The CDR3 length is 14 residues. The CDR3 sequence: CAISEGAANEKLFF. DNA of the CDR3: TGTGCCATCAGTGAGGGGGCAGCTAATGAAAAACTGTTTTTT.

The CDR3 sequence: CASSQDKQGYNEKLFF. The DNA of the CDR3 is TGCGCCAGCAGCCAGGATAAACAGGGGTATAATGAAAAACTGTTTTTT. This sequence joins TRBV4-1 and TRBJ1-4, with TRBD1 identical over 7 bases. Trimming cost V 3 bases and J 4 bases; bases outside gene matches: 8. Germline V gives CDR1 MGHRA, CDR2 YSYEKL. This CDR3 is built from 16 residues.

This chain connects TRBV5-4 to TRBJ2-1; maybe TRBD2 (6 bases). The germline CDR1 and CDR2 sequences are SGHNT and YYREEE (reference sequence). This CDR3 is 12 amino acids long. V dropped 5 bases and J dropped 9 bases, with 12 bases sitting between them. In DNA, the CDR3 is TGTGCCAGCAGTCGTGCCGGGGGTGAGCAGTTCTTC. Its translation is CASSRAGGEQFF.

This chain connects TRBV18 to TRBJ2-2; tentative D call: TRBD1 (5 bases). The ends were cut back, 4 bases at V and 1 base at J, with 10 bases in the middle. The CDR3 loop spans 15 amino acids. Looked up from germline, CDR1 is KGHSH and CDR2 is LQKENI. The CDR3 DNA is TGTGCCAGCTCACGGGCAGGACAGAACACCGGGGAGCTGTTTTTT. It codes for CASSRAGQNTGELFF. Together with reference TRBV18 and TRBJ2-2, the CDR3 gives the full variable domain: NAGVMQNPRHLVRRRGQEARLRCSPMKGHSHVYWYRQLPEEGLKFMVYLQKENIIDESGMPKERFSAEFPKEGPSILRIQQVVRGDSAAYFCASSRAGQNTGELFFGEGSRLTVL.

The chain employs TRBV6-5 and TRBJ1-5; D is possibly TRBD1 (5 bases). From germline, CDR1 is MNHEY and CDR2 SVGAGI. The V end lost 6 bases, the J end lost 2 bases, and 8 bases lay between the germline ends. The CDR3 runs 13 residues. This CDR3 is CASSAGRNQPQHF. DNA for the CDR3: TGTGCCAGCAGCGCAGGGCGCAATCAGCCCCAGCATTTT.

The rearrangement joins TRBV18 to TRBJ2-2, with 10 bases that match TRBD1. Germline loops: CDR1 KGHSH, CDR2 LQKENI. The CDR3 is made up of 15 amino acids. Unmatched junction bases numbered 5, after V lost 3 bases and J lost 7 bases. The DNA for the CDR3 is TGTGCCAGCTCACCCCGGACAGGGGGAGGCGGGGAGCTGTTTTTT. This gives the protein CASSPRTGGGGELFF.

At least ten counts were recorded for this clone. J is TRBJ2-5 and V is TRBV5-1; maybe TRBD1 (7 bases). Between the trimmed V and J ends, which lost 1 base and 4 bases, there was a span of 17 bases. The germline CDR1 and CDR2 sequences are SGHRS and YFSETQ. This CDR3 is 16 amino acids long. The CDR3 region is CASSLSGRGTGETQYF. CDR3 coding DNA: TGCGCCAGCAGCTTGAGTGGCAGGGGGACTGGAGAGACCCAGTACTTC. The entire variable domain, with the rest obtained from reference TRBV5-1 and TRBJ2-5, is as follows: KAGVTQTPRYLIKTRGQQVTLSCSPISGHRSVSWYQQTPGQGLQFLFEYFSETQRNKGNFPGRFSGRQFSNSRSEMNVSTLELGDSALYLCASSLSGRGTGETQYFGPGTRLLVL.

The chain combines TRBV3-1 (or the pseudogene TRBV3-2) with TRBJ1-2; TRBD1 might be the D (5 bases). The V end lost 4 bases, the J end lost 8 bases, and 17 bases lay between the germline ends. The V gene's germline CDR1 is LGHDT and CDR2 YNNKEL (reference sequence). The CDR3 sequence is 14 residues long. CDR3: CASSRTSGREGYTF. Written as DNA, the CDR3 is TGTGCCAGCAGCCGTACATCAGGCAGGGAAGGCTACACCTTC.

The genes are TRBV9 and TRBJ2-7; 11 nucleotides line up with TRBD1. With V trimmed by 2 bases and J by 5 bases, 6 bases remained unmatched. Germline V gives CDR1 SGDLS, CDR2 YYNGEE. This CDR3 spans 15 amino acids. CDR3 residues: CASSVSGTGGNEQYF. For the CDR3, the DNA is TGTGCCAGCAGCGTCTCCGGGACAGGGGGTAACGAGCAGTACTTC.

The CDR3, as DNA: TGTGCCAGCAGCCAAAGGACAGGGGGCTGGACTAATGAAAAACTGTTTTTT. Translation: CASSQRTGGWTNEKLFF. The V gene is TRBV3-1 (or the pseudogene TRBV3-2), the J gene TRBJ1-4, with 11 bases that match TRBD1. The CDR3 extends over 17 amino acids. From germline, CDR1 is LGHDT and CDR2 YNNKEL (reference sequence). Trimming took 2 bases from V and 2 from J; bases not matched to a gene: 4.

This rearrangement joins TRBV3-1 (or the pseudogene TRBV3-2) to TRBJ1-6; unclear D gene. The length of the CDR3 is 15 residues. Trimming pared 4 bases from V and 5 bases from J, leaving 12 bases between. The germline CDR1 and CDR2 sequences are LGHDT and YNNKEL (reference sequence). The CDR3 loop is CASSLWTVDNSPLHF. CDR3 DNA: TGTGCCAGCAGCCTTTGGACTGTTGATAATTCACCCCTCCACTTT.

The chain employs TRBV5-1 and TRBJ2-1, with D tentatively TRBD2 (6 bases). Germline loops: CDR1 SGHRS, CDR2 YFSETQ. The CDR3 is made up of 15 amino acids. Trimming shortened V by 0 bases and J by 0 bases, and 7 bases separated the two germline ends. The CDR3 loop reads CASSLGGVSYNEQFF. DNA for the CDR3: TGCGCCAGCAGCTTGGGCGGGGTCTCCTACAATGAGCAGTTCTTC.

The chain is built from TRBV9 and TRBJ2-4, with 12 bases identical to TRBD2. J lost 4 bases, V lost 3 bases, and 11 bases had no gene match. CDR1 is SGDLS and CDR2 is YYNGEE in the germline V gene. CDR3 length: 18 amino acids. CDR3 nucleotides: TGTGCCAGCAGCGAAAATTCCCTAGCGGGGGGGGAGAAAAACATTCAGTACTTC. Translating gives CASSENSLAGGEKNIQYF.

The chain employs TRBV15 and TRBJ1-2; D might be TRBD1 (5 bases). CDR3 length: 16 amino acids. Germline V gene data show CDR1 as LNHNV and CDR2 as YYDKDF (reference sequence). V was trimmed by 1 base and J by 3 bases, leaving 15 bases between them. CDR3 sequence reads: CATSRGRQFGHYGYTF. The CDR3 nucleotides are TGTGCCACCAGCAGAGGACGACAGTTCGGACACTATGGCTACACCTTC.

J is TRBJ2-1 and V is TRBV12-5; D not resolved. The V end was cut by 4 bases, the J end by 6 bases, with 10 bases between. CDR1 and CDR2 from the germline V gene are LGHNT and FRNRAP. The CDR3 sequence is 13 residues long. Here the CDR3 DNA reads TGTGCTAGTGGTTCGGGTCAAACCAATGAGCAGTTCTTC. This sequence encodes CASGSGQTNEQFF.

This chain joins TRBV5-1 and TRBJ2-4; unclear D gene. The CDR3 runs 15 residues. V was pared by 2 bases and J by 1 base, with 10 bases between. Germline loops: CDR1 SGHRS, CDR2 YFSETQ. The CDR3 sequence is CASSLVGQAKNIQYF. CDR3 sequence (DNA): TGCGCCAGCAGCTTAGTTGGGCAGGCCAAAAACATTCAGTACTTC.

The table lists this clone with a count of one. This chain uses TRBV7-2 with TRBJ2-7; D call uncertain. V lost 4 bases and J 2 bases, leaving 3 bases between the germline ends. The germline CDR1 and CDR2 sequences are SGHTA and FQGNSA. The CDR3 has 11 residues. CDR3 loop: CASSSTYEQYF. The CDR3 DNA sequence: TGTGCCAGCAGCTCCACCTACGAGCAGTACTTC. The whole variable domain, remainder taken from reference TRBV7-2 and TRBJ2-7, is GAGVSQSPSNKVTEKGKDVELRCDPISGHTALYWYRQSLGQGLEFLIYFQGNSAPDKSGLPSDRFSAERTGGSVSTLTIQRTQQEDSAVYLCASSSTYEQYFGPGTRLTVT.

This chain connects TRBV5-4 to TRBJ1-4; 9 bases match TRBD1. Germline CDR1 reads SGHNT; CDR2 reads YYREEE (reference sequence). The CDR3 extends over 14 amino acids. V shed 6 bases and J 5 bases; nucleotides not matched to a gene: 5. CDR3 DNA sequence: TGTGCCAGCAACTCTGGACAGGGGAATGAAAAACTGTTTTTT. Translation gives CASNSGQGNEKLFF.

CDR3 nucleotide sequence: TGCAGTGCTAGTACCGGGGTTAACACCGGGGAGCTGTTTTTT. Amino acid sequence: CSASTGVNTGELFF. The chain is built from TRBV20-1 and TRBJ2-2; D may be TRBD2 (5 bases). CDR1 DFQATT and CDR2 SNEGSKA come from the germline V gene (reference sequence). There are 14 residues in the CDR3. Trimming removed 3 bases at V and 2 bases at J, with 10 bases between.

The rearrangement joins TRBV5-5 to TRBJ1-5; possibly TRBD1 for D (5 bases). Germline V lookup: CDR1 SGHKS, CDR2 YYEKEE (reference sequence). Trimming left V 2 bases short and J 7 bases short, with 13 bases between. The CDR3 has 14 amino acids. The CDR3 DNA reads TGTGCCAGCAGCTTAGACAGAGAGCTACAGCCCCAGCATTTT. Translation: CASSLDRELQPQHF.

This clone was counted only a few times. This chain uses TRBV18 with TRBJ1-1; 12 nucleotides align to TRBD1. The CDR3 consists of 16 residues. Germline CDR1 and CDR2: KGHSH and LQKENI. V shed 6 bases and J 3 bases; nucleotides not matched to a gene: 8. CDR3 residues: CASSPGTGGLYTEAFF. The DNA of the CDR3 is TGTGCCAGCTCCCCCGGGACAGGGGGCTTGTACACTGAAGCTTTCTTT. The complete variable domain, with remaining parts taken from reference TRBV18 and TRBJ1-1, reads NAGVMQNPRHLVRRRGQEARLRCSPMKGHSHVYWYRQLPEEGLKFMVYLQKENIIDESGMPKERFSAEFPKEGPSILRIQQVVRGDSAAYFCASSPGTGGLYTEAFFGQGTRLTVV.

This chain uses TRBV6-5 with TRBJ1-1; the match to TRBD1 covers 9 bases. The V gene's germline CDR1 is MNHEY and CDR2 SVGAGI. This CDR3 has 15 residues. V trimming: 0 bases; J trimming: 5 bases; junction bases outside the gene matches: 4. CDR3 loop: CASSYSATGGTEAFF. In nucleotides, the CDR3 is TGTGCCAGCAGTTACTCGGCGACAGGGGGGACTGAAGCTTTCTTT.

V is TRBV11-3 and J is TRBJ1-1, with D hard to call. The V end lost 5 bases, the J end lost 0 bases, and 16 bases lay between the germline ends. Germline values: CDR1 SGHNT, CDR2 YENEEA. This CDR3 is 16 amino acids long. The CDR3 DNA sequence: TGTGCCAGCAGCCCCGGAGGTAAGGGTTTGAACACTGAAGCTTTCTTT. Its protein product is CASSPGGKGLNTEAFF.

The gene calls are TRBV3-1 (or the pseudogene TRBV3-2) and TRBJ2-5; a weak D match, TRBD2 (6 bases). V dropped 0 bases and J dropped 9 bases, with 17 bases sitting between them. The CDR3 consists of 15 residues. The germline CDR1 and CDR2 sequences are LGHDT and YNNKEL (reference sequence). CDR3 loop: CASSQDRGAQQAQYF. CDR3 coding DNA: TGTGCCAGCAGCCAAGATCGCGGGGCCCAACAGGCCCAGTACTTC.

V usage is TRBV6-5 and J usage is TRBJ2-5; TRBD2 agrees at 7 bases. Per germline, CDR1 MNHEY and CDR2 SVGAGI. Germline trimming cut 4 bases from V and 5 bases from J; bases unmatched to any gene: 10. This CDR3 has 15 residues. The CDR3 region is CASSSPGTGGETQYF. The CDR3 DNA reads TGTGCCAGCAGTTCTCCGGGCACCGGGGGGGAGACCCAGTACTTC.

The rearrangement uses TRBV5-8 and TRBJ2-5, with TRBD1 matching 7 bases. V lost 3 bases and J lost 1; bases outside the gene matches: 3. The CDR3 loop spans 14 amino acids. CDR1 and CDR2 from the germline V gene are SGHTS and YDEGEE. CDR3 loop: CASSWGQSQETQYF. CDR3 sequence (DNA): TGTGCCAGCAGCTGGGGACAGTCCCAAGAGACCCAGTACTTC. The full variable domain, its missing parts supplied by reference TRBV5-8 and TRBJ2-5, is EAGVTQSPTHLIKTRGQQATLRCSPISGHTSVYWYQQALGLGLQFLLWYDEGEERNRGNFPPRFSGRQFPNYSSELNVNALELEDSALYLCASSWGQSQETQYFGPGTRLLVL.

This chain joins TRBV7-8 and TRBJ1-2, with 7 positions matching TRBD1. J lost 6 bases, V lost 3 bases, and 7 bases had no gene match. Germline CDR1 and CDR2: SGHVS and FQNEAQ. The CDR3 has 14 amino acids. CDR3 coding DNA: TGTGCCAGCAGCTTGGACAGGCCTGGAGATGGCTACACCTTC. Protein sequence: CASSLDRPGDGYTF.

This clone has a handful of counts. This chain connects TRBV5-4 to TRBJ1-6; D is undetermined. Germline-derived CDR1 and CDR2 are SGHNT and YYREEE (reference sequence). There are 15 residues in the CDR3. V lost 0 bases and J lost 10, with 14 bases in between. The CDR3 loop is CASSLGNYNGSPLHF. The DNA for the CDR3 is TGTGCCAGCAGCTTGGGAAACTACAACGGGTCACCCCTCCACTTT.

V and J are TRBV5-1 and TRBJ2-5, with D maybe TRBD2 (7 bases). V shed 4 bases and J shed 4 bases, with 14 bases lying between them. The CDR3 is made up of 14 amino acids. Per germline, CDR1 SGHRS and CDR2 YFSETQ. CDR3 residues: CASSGGADLETQYF. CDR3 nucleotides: TGCGCCAGCAGCGGGGGGGCCGACTTAGAGACCCAGTACTTC.

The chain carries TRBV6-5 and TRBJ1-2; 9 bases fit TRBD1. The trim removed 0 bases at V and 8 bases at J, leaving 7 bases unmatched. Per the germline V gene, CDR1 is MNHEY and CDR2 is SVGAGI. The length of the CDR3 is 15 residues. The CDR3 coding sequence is TGTGCCAGCAGTTACTCCGAAGGGACAGGGCAAGGCTACACCTTC. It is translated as CASSYSEGTGQGYTF.

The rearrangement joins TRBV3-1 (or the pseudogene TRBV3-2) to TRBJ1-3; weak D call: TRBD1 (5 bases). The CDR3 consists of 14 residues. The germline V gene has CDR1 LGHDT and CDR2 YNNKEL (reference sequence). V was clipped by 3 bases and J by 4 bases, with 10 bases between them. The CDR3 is CASSHLNRGNTIYF. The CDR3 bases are TGTGCCAGCAGCCACCTGAACAGGGGAAACACCATATATTTT.